This T cell receptor (beta chain) was captured in a study of blood T cell repertoires in COVID-19. Study-wide background: Sites in the United States, Italy and Spain provided acute and convalescent COVID-19 samples. Sources were T cells, B-cell-depleted T cells, or PBMCs; the material itself was cDNA or gDNA.

J was trimmed by 4 bases and V by 4 bases; bases with no gene match: 5. CDR1 SGHRS and CDR2 YFSETQ come from the germline V gene. The CDR3 runs 14 residues. Per the study methods: Quantification of nucleated cells was approximated via reference gene primer amplification. TCRdb's copy holds only in-frame clones and misses some; the assay was immunoSEQ multiplex PCR. V, J and clone size derive from that table, while D and trimming were established from the DNA sequence. In the table there are roughly 90,000 clones, roughly 85% of which are singletons. The clonotype comes from a man at least 80 years old with acute or convalescent COVID-19. The sample taken for sequencing was peripheral blood. V is TRBV5-1 and J is TRBJ1-2, with 9 bases lining up with TRBD1. The CDR3 is CASSNGTGIYGYTF. CDR3 in DNA: TGCGCCAGCAGCAACGGGACAGGGATCTATGGCTACACCTTC.